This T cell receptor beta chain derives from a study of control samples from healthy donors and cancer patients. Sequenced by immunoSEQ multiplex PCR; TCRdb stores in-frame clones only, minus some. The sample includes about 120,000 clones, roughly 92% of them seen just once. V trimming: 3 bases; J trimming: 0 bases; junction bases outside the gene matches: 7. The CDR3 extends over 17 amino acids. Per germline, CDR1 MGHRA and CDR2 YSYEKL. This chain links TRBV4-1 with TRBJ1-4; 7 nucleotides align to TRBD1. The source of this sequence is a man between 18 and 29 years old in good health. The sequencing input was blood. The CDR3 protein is CASSQLQGVATNEKLFF. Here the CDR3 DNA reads TGCGCCAGCAGCCAGCTCCAGGGGGTTGCAACTAATGAAAAACTGTTTTTT.